This TCR beta chain was sequenced for a study of T cell changes during pregnancy in multiple sclerosis. The CDR3 sequence is 16 residues long. CDR1 SGDLS and CDR2 YYNGEE come from the germline V gene. The junction had 5 bases not matched to a gene; V was cut back by 0 bases and J by 0 bases. Profiled with immunoSEQ multiplex PCR; TCRdb holds only in-frame clones, not every one. The data show about 83,000 clones, about 90% seen once. The sequence came from a female donor in good health, serving as a control in a pregnancy study. Some clones in this sample may be carry-over from other donors' samples. The chain joins TRBV9 to TRBJ2-7; 8 bases align to TRBD2. The source material was PBMCs, sampled in the first trimester of pregnancy. This chain's CDR3 is CASSVEGGRTSYEQYF. The CDR3, as DNA: TGTGCCAGCAGCGTAGAAGGCGGGAGGACCTCCTACGAGCAGTACTTC. The full variable domain, its missing parts supplied by reference TRBV9 and TRBJ2-7, is DSGVTQTPKHLITATGQRVTLRCSPRSGDLSVYWYQQSLDQGLQFLIQYYNGEERAKGNILERFSAQQFPDLHSELNLSSLELGDSALYFCASSVEGGRTSYEQYFGPGTRLTVT.